The 27 T cell receptor beta chains presented below share a single source sample, sequenced in a study of blood T cell repertoires in COVID-19. Clones were sequenced by immunoSEQ multiplex PCR, and TCRdb holds only the in-frame ones, with some missing. The sample records some 160,000 clones, 70% to 90% being singletons. Material for sequencing was peripheral blood. The receptors derive from a woman of 80 years or more with COVID-19, enrolled during active disease.

This chain links TRBV7-3 with TRBJ2-5; 7 nucleotides match TRBD1. Per germline, CDR1 SGHTA and CDR2 FQGTGA. The CDR3 has 14 residues. After removal of 5 bases from V and 5 bases from J, the junction contained 8 bases not matched to a gene. CDR3 sequence: CASSSRGQGETQYF. CDR3 nucleotide sequence: TGTGCCAGCAGCAGTAGGGGGCAGGGGGAGACCCAGTACTTC. Full variable domain (rest looked up from reference TRBV7-3 and TRBJ2-5): GAGVSQTPSNKVTEKGKYVELRCDPISGHTALYWYRQSLGQGPEFLIYFQGTGAADDSGLPNDRFFAVRPEGSVSTLKIQRTERGDSAVYLCASSSRGQGETQYFGPGTRLLVL.

This chain connects TRBV19 to TRBJ2-3, with TRBD2 matching 10 bases. The CDR3 extends over 16 amino acids. Germline assignment: CDR1 LNHDA and CDR2 SQIVND (reference sequence). V was clipped by 5 bases and J by 3 bases; unmatched bases: 8. CDR3 DNA: TGTGCCAGTAGTGTGTCGAGCGGGGGGGAGACAGATACGCAGTATTTT. It specifies CASSVSSGGETDTQYF.

The gene calls are TRBV18 and TRBJ2-1, with a possible D match to TRBD2 (6 bases). V lost 4 bases and J 8 bases, leaving 12 bases between the germline ends. CDR1 KGHSH and CDR2 LQKENI come from the germline V gene. The CDR3 sequence is 13 residues long. The CDR3 is CASSRLALYEQFF. In nucleotides, the CDR3 is TGTGCCAGCTCACGCCTAGCGCTGTATGAGCAGTTCTTC.

The chain recombines TRBV24-1 with TRBJ2-1; D is undetermined. The CDR3 has 14 residues. Trimming pared 5 bases from V and 0 bases from J, leaving 7 bases between. CDR1 and CDR2 (germline): KGHDR, SFDVKD. The CDR3 loop reads CATSGDPSYNEQFF. The DNA of the CDR3 is TGTGCCACCAGTGGCGATCCCTCCTACAATGAGCAGTTCTTC.

The chain is built from TRBV11-2 and TRBJ1-2; D may be TRBD1 (6 bases). The CDR3 is made up of 13 amino acids. In germline, CDR1 is SGHAT, CDR2 FQNNGV. V lost 6 bases and J lost 4, with 12 bases in between. This chain's CDR3 is CASSPGTPYGYTF. DNA of the CDR3: TGTGCCAGCAGTCCCGGGACACCCTATGGCTACACCTTC.

V gene TRBV9 combines with J gene TRBJ2-7; a weak D match, TRBD2 (6 bases). This CDR3 has 13 amino acids. From germline, CDR1 is SGDLS and CDR2 YYNGEE. Trimming removed 0 bases from V and 7 bases from J, with 11 bases in between. CDR3 sequence: CASSVDTSGEQYF. The CDR3 nucleotides read TGTGCCAGCAGCGTAGACACAAGCGGGGAGCAGTACTTC.

This clone showed up many times. V gene TRBV5-5 combines with J gene TRBJ1-2; D may be TRBD1 (6 bases). This CDR3 region has 14 residues. The germline V gene has CDR1 SGHKS and CDR2 YYEKEE (reference sequence). V was trimmed by 4 bases and J by 4 bases, leaving 14 bases between them. For the CDR3, the DNA is TGTGCCAGCAGCGGGGGCCGGGTATCCTATGGCTACACCTTC. Protein sequence: CASSGGRVSYGYTF.

The V call is TRBV5-1, the J call TRBJ2-1, with 11 bases matching TRBD2. This CDR3 spans 18 amino acids. The germline V gene encodes CDR1 SGHRS and CDR2 YFSETQ. Germline trimming cut 2 bases from V and 2 bases from J; bases unmatched to any gene: 9. The CDR3 protein is CASSFDLAGGPPYNEQFF. CDR3 nucleotides: TGCGCCAGCAGCTTTGATCTAGCGGGAGGACCCCCCTACAATGAGCAGTTCTTC.

The CDR3 is CASSRDRDNEQFF. In DNA, the CDR3 is TGTGCCAGCAGCAGGGACAGGGACAATGAGCAGTTCTTC. The rearrangement links TRBV2 to TRBJ2-1; 9 bases are shared with TRBD1. The CDR3 has 13 amino acids. The J segment lost 5 bases and the V segment lost 6 bases, leaving 2 bases of the junction unmatched. Per germline, CDR1 SNHLY and CDR2 FYNNEI.

The CDR3 loop is CAISLSGLAGSSPYF. CDR3 nucleotides: TGTGCCATCAGCCTATCGGGACTAGCGGGATCCTCTCCGTACTTC. This chain links TRBV10-3 with TRBJ2-7; TRBD2 aligns across 13 bases. Germline assignment: CDR1 ENHRY and CDR2 SYGVKD. J gave up 12 bases and V 6 bases, and 14 bases lay outside the gene matches. This CDR3 has 15 amino acids.

The rearrangement uses TRBV29-1 and TRBJ2-7; no firm D call. Germline V lookup: CDR1 SQVTM, CDR2 ANQGSEA. This CDR3 has 13 residues. The germline V and J ends were trimmed by 1 base and 7 bases, with 14 bases remaining between them. The CDR3 DNA reads as TGCAGCGTTGAAGTTGTGAACATCGTGGAGCAGTACTTC. Translation: CSVEVVNIVEQYF.

CDR3 DNA: TGTGCCAGCTCGGAGAGGTATGAGCAGTTCTTC. It specifies CASSERYEQFF. V and J are TRBV3-1 (or the pseudogene TRBV3-2) and TRBJ2-1; D is ambiguous. The germline CDR1 and CDR2 sequences are LGHDT and YNNKEL (reference sequence). V shed 8 bases and J shed 8 bases, with 10 bases lying between them. This CDR3 region has 11 residues.

V and J are TRBV29-1 and TRBJ2-7, with 9 nucleotides matching TRBD1. The CDR3 length is 12 residues. From germline, CDR1 is SQVTM and CDR2 ANQGSEA. The ends lost 4 bases at V and 4 bases at J; junction bases unmatched: 2. CDR3: CSVAQGAYEQYF. The DNA for the CDR3 is TGCAGCGTTGCACAGGGGGCTTACGAGCAGTACTTC.

This clone is a singleton in its sample. This chain connects TRBV5-1 to TRBJ2-3; a possible D gene is TRBD1 (5 bases). The germline V and J ends were trimmed by 4 bases and 7 bases, with 13 bases remaining between them. The CDR3 loop spans 13 amino acids. Germline values: CDR1 SGHRS, CDR2 YFSETQ. CDR3: CASSLTRQNTQYF. The CDR3 nucleotides read TGCGCCAGCAGCCTTACAAGACAGAATACGCAGTATTTT.

The chain couples TRBV19 to TRBJ1-5, with D possibly matching TRBD1 (6 bases). CDR1 and CDR2 (germline): LNHDA, SQIVND (reference sequence). This CDR3 has 15 residues. V was shortened by 4 bases and J by 0 bases, with 10 bases between the two germline ends. For the CDR3, the DNA is TGTGCCAGTAGTAGACAGGTCTATAGCAATCAGCCCCAGCATTTT. It is translated as CASSRQVYSNQPQHF.

This clone was seen once. CDR3 protein: CASSLGTSFLNEQFF. The CDR3 nucleotides are TGTGCCAGCAGCCTCGGGACTAGTTTCCTCAATGAGCAGTTCTTC. The chain joins TRBV11-3 to TRBJ2-1; 8 positions match TRBD2. The CDR3 consists of 15 residues. Germline values: CDR1 SGHNT, CDR2 YENEEA. V gave up 5 bases and J gave up 6 bases; unmatched junction bases: 9.

The V call is TRBV10-3, the J call TRBJ2-7; D is unresolved. Germline V gene sequence: CDR1 ENHRY, CDR2 SYGVKD. This CDR3 has 16 amino acids. V was pared by 3 bases and J by 0 bases, with 15 bases between. The CDR3 reads CAISDLTSFDSYEQYF. Written as DNA, the CDR3 is TGTGCCATCAGTGATTTGACATCTTTTGACTCCTACGAGCAGTACTTC.

The chain uses TRBV14 and TRBJ2-1; 10 bases line up with TRBD2. This CDR3 has 17 amino acids. J gave up 5 bases and V 5 bases, and 12 bases lay outside the gene matches. Germline CDR1 and CDR2: SGHDN and FVKESK. The CDR3 loop reads CASSYRIGLADDNEQFF. The CDR3 bases are TGTGCCAGCAGCTATCGAATAGGACTAGCGGATGACAATGAGCAGTTCTTC.

This chain uses TRBV5-1 with TRBJ2-7, with D possibly being TRBD1 (6 bases). Germline CDR1 and CDR2: SGHRS and YFSETQ. CDR3 length equals 15 residues. V was trimmed by 5 bases and J by 4 bases, leaving 19 bases between them. CDR3 amino acids: CASSPAGSGAYEQYF. CDR3 sequence (DNA): TGCGCCAGCAGTCCGGCCGGGTCAGGGGCGTACGAGCAGTACTTC. Combining the CDR3 with reference TRBV5-1 and TRBJ2-7 gives the whole variable domain KAGVTQTPRYLIKTRGQQVTLSCSPISGHRSVSWYQQTPGQGLQFLFEYFSETQRNKGNFPGRFSGRQFSNSRSEMNVSTLELGDSALYLCASSPAGSGAYEQYFGPGTRLTVT.

J is TRBJ1-5 and V is TRBV29-1, with TRBD1 as a possible D gene (5 bases). This CDR3 is 13 amino acids long. Germline-derived CDR1 and CDR2 are SQVTM and ANQGSEA. V was shortened by 5 bases and J by 6 bases, with 14 bases between the two germline ends. CDR3 coding DNA: TGCAGCGTTAGCGGGGGAATGGGTCAGCCCCAGCATTTT. It specifies CSVSGGMGQPQHF.

This clone was recorded only once. The gene calls are TRBV10-3 and TRBJ1-2; D may be TRBD1 (5 bases). The germline gives CDR1 ENHRY, CDR2 SYGVKD. The CDR3 extends over 13 amino acids. The V end lost 9 bases, the J end lost 6 bases, and 17 bases lay between the germline ends. The CDR3 here is CAIKGAGADGYTF. The CDR3 DNA reads TGTGCCATTAAGGGTGCTGGGGCTGATGGCTACACCTTC.

The chain recombines TRBV27 with TRBJ1-5; 8 bases map to TRBD1. CDR1 and CDR2 from the germline V gene are MNHEY and SMNVEV (reference sequence). The V gene end was trimmed by 6 bases and the J gene end by 4 bases; junction bases not matched to a gene: 17. This CDR3 contains 18 residues. CDR3 sequence: CASSLGQGMWERNQPQHF. CDR3 DNA: TGTGCCAGCAGCCTCGGACAGGGTATGTGGGAGAGGAATCAGCCCCAGCATTTT.

The chain joins TRBV16 to TRBJ1-5; perhaps TRBD1 as D (5 bases). The V end lost 2 bases, the J end lost 0 bases, and 8 bases lay between the germline ends. The V gene's germline CDR1 is KGHSY and CDR2 FQNENV. CDR3 length equals 15 residues. This chain's CDR3 is CASSQLQDSNQPQHF. The CDR3 DNA reads as TGTGCCAGCAGCCAACTACAGGATAGCAATCAGCCCCAGCATTTT. The complete variable domain, with remaining parts taken from reference TRBV16 and TRBJ1-5, reads GEEVAQTPKHLVRGEGQKAKLYCAPIKGHSYVFWYQQVLKNEFKFLISFQNENVFDETGMPKERFSAKCLPNSPCSLEIQATKLEDSAVYFCASSQLQDSNQPQHFGDGTRLSIL.

V is TRBV18 and J is TRBJ2-3; 11 bases are shared with TRBD2. This CDR3 spans 16 amino acids. CDR1 KGHSH and CDR2 LQKENI come from the germline V gene. V was clipped by 3 bases and J by 3 bases; unmatched bases: 5. The CDR3 DNA reads as TGTGCCAGCTCACCCCTAGCGGGGGGTTGGACAGATACGCAGTATTTT. It yields the protein CASSPLAGGWTDTQYF.

This clone was detected once. The chain couples TRBV5-6 to TRBJ1-6, with unresolved D. Germline values: CDR1 SGHDT, CDR2 YYEEEE. Trimming removed 5 bases from V and 7 bases from J, with 16 bases in between. There are 15 residues in the CDR3. CDR3 nucleotide sequence: TGTGCCAGCAGTGAGAGGGTCGGAATGAATTCACCCCTCCACTTT. Amino acid sequence: CASSERVGMNSPLHF.

The V call is TRBV12-3 or TRBV12-4, the J call TRBJ1-2; D is unclear. V was clipped by 5 bases and J by 2 bases, with 9 bases between them. This CDR3 has 13 amino acids. CDR3 in amino acids: CASSPTENYGYTF. CDR3 bases: TGTGCCAGCAGTCCCACAGAGAACTATGGCTACACCTTC.

A single count supports this clone. V usage is TRBV6-6 and J usage is TRBJ1-1; maybe TRBD1 (5 bases). Trimming stripped 4 bases from V and 2 bases from J, with 8 bases between. The germline CDR1 and CDR2 sequences are MNHNY and SVGAGI (reference sequence). The CDR3 totals 13 residues. The CDR3 protein is CASSFGQNTEAFF. CDR3 DNA sequence: TGTGCCAGCAGTTTCGGACAAAACACTGAAGCTTTCTTT.